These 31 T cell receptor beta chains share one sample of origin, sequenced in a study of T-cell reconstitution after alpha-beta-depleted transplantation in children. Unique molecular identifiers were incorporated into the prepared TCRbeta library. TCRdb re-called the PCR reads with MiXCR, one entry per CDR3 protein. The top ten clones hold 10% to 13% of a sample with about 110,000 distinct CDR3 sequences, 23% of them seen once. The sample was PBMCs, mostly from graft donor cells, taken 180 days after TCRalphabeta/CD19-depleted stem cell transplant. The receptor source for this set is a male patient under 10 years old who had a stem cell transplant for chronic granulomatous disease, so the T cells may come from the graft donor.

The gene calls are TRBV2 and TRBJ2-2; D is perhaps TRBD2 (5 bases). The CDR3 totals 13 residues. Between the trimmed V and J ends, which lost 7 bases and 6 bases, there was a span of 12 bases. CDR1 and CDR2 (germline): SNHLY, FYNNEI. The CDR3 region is CASTQTGSGELFF. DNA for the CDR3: TGTGCCAGCACTCAGACGGGGTCCGGGGAGCTGTTTTTT.

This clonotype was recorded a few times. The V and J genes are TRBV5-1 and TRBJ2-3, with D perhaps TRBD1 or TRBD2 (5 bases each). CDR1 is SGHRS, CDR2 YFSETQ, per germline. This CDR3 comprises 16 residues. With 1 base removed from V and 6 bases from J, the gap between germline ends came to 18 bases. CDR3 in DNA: TGCGCCAGCAGCTTGAGGGGCACGGGACCTGACGATACGCAGTATTTT. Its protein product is CASSLRGTGPDDTQYF. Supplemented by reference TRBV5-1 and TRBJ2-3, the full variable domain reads KAGVTQTPRYLIKTRGQQVTLSCSPISGHRSVSWYQQTPGQGLQFLFEYFSETQRNKGNFPGRFSGRQFSNSRSEMNVSTLELGDSALYLCASSLRGTGPDDTQYFGPGTRLTVL.

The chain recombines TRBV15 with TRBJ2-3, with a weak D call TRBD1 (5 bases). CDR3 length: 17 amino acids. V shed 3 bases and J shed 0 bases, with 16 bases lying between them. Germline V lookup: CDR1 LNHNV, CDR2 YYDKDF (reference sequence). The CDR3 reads CATSREINRISTDTQYF. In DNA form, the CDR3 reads TGTGCCACCAGCAGGGAAATAAACAGGATTAGCACAGATACGCAGTATTTT.

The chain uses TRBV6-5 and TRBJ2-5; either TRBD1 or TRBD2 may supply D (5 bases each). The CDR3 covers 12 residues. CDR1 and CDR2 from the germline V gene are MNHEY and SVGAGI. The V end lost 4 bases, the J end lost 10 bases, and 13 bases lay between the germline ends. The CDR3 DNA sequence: TGTGCCAGCAGTTTCCGAGGGGTGGGCCAGTACTTC. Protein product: CASSFRGVGQYF.

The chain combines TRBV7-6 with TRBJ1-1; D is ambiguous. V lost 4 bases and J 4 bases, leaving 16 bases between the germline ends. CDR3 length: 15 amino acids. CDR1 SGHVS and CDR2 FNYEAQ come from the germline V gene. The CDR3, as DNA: TGTGCCAGCAGCTCAACACTCAGCGGCGCCACTGAAGCTTTCTTT. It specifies CASSSTLSGATEAFF.

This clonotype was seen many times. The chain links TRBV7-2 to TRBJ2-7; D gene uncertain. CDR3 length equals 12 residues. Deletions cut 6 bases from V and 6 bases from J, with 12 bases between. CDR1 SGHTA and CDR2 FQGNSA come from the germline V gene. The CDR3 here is CASSPRIGEQYF. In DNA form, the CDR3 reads TGTGCCAGCAGTCCCAGGATCGGCGAGCAGTACTTC.

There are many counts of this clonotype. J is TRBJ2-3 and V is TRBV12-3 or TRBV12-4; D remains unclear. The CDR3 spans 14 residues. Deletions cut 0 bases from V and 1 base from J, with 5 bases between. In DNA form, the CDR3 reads TGTGCCAGCAGTTTAGCGCTCGGCACAGATACGCAGTATTTT. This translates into CASSLALGTDTQYF.

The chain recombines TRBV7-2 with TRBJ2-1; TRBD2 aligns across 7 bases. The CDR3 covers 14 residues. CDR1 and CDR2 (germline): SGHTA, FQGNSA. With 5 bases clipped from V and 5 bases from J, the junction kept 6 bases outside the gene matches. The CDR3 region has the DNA TGTGCCAGCAGCCCGGGACTACTGAACAATGAGCAGTTCTTC. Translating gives CASSPGLLNNEQFF.

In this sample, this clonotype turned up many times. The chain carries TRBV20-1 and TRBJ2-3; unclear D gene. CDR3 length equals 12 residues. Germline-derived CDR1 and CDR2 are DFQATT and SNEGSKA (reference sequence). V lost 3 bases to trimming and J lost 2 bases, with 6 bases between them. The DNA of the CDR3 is TGCAGTGCTAGCGGAACCACAGATACGCAGTATTTT. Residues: CSASGTTDTQYF.

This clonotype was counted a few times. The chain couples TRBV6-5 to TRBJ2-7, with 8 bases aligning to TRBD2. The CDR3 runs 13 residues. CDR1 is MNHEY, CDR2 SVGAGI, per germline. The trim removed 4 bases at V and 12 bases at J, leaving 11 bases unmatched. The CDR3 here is CASSSPSSGGAYF. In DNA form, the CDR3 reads TGTGCCAGCAGTTCCCCTAGTTCGGGAGGGGCGTACTTC.

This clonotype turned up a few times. CDR3 protein: CSANRPEGTQYF. For the CDR3, the DNA is TGCAGTGCTAACCGACCGGAAGGTACGCAGTATTTT. The chain combines TRBV20-1 with TRBJ2-3; no definite D call. CDR1 and CDR2 (germline): DFQATT, SNEGSKA (reference sequence). The V and J ends lost 4 bases and 8 bases respectively, with 13 bases between them. The CDR3 totals 12 residues.

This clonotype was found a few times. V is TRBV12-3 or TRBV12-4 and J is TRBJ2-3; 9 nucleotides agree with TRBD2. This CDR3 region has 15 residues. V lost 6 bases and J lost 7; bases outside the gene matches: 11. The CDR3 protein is CASSLGLAGTNTQYF. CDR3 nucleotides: TGTGCCAGCAGCCTGGGGCTAGCGGGAACGAATACGCAGTATTTT.

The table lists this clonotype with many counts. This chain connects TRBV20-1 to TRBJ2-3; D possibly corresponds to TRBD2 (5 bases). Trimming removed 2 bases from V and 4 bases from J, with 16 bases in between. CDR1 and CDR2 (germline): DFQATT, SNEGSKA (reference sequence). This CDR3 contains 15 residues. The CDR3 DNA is TGCAGTGCTAGAAAATTTGAGGGCCGCGCAGATACGCAGTATTTT. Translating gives CSARKFEGRADTQYF.

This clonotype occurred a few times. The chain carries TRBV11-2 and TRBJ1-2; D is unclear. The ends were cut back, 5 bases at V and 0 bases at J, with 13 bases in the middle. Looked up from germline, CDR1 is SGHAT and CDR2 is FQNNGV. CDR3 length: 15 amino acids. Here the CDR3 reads CASSAHTEPNYGYTF. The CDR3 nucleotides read TGTGCCAGCAGCGCGCACACTGAACCTAACTATGGCTACACCTTC. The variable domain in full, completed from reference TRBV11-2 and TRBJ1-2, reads EAGVAQSPRYKIIEKRQSVAFWCNPISGHATLYWYQQILGQGPKLLIQFQNNGVVDDSQLPKDRFSAERLKGVDSTLKIQPAKLEDSAVYLCASSAHTEPNYGYTFGSGTRLTVV.

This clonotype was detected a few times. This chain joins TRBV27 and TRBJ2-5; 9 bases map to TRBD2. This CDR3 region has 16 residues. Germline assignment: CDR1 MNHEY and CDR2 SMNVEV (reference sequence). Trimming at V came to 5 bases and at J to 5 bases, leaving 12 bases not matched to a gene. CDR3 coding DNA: TGTGCCAGCAGTAACATATCGGGACTAGCTCTCGAGACCCAGTACTTC. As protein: CASSNISGLALETQYF.

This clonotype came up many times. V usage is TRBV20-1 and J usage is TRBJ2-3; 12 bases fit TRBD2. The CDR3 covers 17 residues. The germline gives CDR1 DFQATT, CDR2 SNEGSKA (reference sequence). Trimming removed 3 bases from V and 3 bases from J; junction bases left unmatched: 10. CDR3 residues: CSASTPRTSGITDTQYF. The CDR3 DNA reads TGCAGTGCTAGTACCCCACGGACTAGCGGGATAACAGATACGCAGTATTTT.

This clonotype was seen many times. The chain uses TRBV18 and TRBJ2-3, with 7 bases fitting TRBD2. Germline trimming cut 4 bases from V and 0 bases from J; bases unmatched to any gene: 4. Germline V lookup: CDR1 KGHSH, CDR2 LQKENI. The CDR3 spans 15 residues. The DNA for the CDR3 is TGTGCCAGCTCACAAGTTAGCGGGAGCACAGATACGCAGTATTTT. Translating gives CASSQVSGSTDTQYF.

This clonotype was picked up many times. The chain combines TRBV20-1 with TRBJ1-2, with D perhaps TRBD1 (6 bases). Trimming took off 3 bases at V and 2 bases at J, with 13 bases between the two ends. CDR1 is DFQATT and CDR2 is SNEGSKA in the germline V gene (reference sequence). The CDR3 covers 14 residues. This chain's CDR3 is CSASFARGNYGYTF. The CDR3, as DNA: TGCAGTGCTAGCTTCGCCAGGGGAAACTATGGCTACACCTTC.

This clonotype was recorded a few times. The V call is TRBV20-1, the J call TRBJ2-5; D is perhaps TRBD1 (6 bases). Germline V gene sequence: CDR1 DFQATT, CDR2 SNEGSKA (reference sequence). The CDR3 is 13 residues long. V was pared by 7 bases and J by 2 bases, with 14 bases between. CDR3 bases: TGCAGTGGTTTGGACAGAGCACAAGAGACCCAGTACTTC. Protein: CSGLDRAQETQYF.

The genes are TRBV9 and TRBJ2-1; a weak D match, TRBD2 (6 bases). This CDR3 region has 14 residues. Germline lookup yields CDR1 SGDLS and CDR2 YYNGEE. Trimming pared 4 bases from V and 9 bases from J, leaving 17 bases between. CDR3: CASSPLSGDLEQFF. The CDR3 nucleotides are TGTGCCAGCAGCCCACTCTCGGGGGATCTTGAGCAGTTCTTC.

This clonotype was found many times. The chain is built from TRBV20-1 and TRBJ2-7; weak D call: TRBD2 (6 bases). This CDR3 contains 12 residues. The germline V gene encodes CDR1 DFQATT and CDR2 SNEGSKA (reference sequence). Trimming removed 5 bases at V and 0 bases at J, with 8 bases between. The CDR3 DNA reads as TGCAGTGCTTCGGACTACTCCTACGAGCAGTACTTC. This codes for CSASDYSYEQYF.

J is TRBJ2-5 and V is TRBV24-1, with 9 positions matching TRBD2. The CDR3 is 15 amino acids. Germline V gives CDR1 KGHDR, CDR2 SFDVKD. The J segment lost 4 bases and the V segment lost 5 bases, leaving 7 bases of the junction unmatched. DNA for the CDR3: TGTGCCACCAGTGTCCGCGGGAGGGGTGTAGAGACCCAGTACTTC. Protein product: CATSVRGRGVETQYF.

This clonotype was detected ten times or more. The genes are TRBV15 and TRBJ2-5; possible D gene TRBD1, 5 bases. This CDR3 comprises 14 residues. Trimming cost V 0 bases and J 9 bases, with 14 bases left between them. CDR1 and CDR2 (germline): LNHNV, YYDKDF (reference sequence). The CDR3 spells CATSRDIGQSAQYF. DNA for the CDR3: TGTGCCACCAGCAGAGATATTGGACAATCGGCCCAGTACTTC.

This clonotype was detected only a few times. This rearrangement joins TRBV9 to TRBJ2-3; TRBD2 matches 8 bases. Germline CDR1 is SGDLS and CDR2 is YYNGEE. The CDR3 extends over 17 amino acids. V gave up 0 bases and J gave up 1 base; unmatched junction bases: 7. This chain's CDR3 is CASSVAPGGPGTDTQYF. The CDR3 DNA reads TGTGCCAGCAGCGTAGCTCCGGGGGGGCCAGGCACAGATACGCAGTATTTT.

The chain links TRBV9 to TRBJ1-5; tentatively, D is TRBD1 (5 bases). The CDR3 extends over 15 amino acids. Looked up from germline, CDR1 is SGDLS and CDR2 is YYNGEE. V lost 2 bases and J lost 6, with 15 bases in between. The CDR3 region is CASSVGGRAGQPQHF. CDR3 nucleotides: TGTGCCAGCAGCGTTGGGGGAAGGGCCGGTCAGCCCCAGCATTTT.

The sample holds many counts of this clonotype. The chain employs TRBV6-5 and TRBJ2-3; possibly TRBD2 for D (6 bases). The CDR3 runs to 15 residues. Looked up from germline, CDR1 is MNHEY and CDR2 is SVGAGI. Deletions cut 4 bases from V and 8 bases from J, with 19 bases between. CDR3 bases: TGTGCCAGCAGTTCCCCCGGAGGTGCGGGGAGTACGCAGTATTTT. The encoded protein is CASSSPGGAGSTQYF.

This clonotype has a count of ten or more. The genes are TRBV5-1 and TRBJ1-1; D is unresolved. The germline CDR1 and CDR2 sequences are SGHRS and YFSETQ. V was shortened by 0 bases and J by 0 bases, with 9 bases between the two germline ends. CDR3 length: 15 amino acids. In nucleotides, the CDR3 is TGCGCCAGCAGCTTGGCCCATTCCATGAACACTGAAGCTTTCTTT. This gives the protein CASSLAHSMNTEAFF.

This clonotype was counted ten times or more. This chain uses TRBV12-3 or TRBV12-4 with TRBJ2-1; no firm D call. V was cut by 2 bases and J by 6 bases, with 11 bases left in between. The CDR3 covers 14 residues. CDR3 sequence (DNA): TGTGCCAGCAGTTTACCTGGCTTCATCAATGAGCAGTTCTTC. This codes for CASSLPGFINEQFF.

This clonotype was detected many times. CDR3 protein: CASRRTGGGTYEQYF. The CDR3 DNA reads TGTGCCAGCAGACGGACAGGAGGGGGTACCTACGAGCAGTACTTC. The J gene is TRBJ2-7, the V gene TRBV27; perhaps TRBD1 as D (7 bases). Germline V CDR1 and CDR2: MNHEY, SMNVEV (reference sequence). The CDR3 contains 15 residues. The V end was cut by 6 bases, the J end by 2 bases, with 17 bases between.

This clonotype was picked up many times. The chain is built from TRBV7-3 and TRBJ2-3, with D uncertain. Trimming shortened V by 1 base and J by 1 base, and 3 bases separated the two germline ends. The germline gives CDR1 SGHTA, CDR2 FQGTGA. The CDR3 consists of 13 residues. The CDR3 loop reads CASSLMGTDTQYF. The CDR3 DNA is TGTGCCAGCAGCTTAATGGGCACAGATACGCAGTATTTT.

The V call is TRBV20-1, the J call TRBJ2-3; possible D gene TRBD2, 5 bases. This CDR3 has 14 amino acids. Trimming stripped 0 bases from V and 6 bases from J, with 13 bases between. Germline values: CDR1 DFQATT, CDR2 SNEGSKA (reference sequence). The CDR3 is CSARDPSWVDTQYF. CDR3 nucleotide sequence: TGCAGTGCTAGAGATCCTAGCTGGGTGGATACGCAGTATTTT.